The 5 T cell receptor beta chains below all came from one sample that was sequenced in a study of human T cells and chemical hapten exposure. TCRdb independently ran MiXCR on the RACE reads; one entry per CDR3 protein. The table lists 130,000 or so distinct CDR3 sequences, roughly 9.5% of them singletons. As for time point: healthy volunteer bleed at 2 weeks. Total RNA was extracted from unfractionated whole blood. The sequencing input was whole blood. The receptors were gathered from a male donor in good health. Some clones in this sample may be carry-over from other donors' samples.

This clonotype was picked up a small number of times. V and J are TRBV7-2 and TRBJ2-2; 15 bases line up with TRBD2. J was trimmed by 5 bases and V by 4 bases; bases with no gene match: 8. CDR3 length: 18 amino acids. Germline V gives CDR1 SGHTA, CDR2 FQGNSA. The CDR3 protein is CASSWTSGGALGTGELFF. CDR3 coding DNA: TGTGCCAGCAGCTGGACTAGCGGGGGGGCCTTAGGAACCGGGGAGCTGTTTTTT.

Ten or more counts support this clonotype. The chain is built from TRBV27 and TRBJ1-5; D unclear. The CDR3 sequence is 15 residues long. Germline V gene data show CDR1 as MNHEY and CDR2 as SMNVEV (reference sequence). V was clipped by 3 bases and J by 3 bases, with 12 bases between them. The CDR3 DNA is TGTGCCAGCAGTTTCTCACCGGGGTCCAATCAGCCCCAGCATTTT. As protein: CASSFSPGSNQPQHF.

This clonotype has a handful of counts. The chain uses TRBV5-1 and TRBJ2-7; 13 bases are shared with TRBD2. The CDR3 has 15 amino acids. The ends lost 3 bases at V and 5 bases at J; junction bases unmatched: 5. Germline CDR1 SGHRS, CDR2 YFSETQ. CDR3 DNA: TGCGCCAGCAGCTCCCGACTAGCGGGAGGTCACGAGCAGTACTTC. Its protein product is CASSSRLAGGHEQYF.

This clonotype was recorded many times. The chain has TRBV29-1 and TRBJ1-1, with D perhaps TRBD1 (6 bases). The CDR3 spans 13 residues. Germline CDR1 and CDR2: SQVTM and ANQGSEA. The V and J ends lost 2 bases and 0 bases respectively, with 7 bases between them. The CDR3 protein is CSVEQGMNTEAFF. The CDR3 DNA is TGCAGCGTTGAACAGGGGATGAACACTGAAGCTTTCTTT.

This clonotype has just a few counts. The chain is built from TRBV7-2 and TRBJ2-3; tentative D call: TRBD2 (6 bases). V was shortened by 4 bases and J by 6 bases, with 14 bases between the two germline ends. This CDR3 is built from 14 residues. The V gene's germline CDR1 is SGHTA and CDR2 FQGNSA. The CDR3 sequence: CASSSLLALDTQYF. Written as DNA, the CDR3 is TGTGCCAGCAGCTCTTTACTAGCTCTGGATACGCAGTATTTT.